This T cell receptor beta chain appears in the sequencing data of a study of T cells after yellow fever vaccination. Study-wide findings and caveats: Subsequent booster samples again held most clones from primary vaccination (96% CD4, nearly 90% CD8).

Germline V CDR1 and CDR2: MNHEY, SVGEGT. The CDR3 length is 12 residues. V lost 4 bases, J lost 0 bases, and 3 bases lay in between. This clonotype has a count of ten or more. Its antigen remains unknown. UMIs were added to TCR cDNA along with a universal primer site when it was made by 5'RACE template switching. TCRdb itself ran the 5' RACE reads through MiXCR, one entry per CDR3 protein. The repertoire holds about 400,000 distinct CDR3 sequences, with 6.2% as singletons. Sequences were derived from PBMCs, sampled 5 days after the yellow fever booster vaccination. This receptor was obtained from a man younger than 40 who received the YFV17D yellow fever vaccine. This rearrangement joins TRBV6-2 or TRBV6-3 to TRBJ1-1; D unclear. This CDR3 reads CASSSVNTEAFF. DNA of the CDR3: TGTGCCAGCAGTTCGGTGAACACTGAAGCTTTCTTT.